The 6 T cell receptor beta chains below all came from one sample that was sequenced in a study of blood T cells in healthy people across ages. Alongside a J-beta primer mix, a sample-barcoded 5' primer served in a second PCR lasting roughly 7 to 12 cycles. In TCRdb, the 5' RACE reads were re-called with MiXCR into one record per CDR3 protein. The sample has 590,000 or so distinct CDR3 sequences; approximately 30% are singletons. Material for sequencing was blood. Receptors were obtained from a woman aged 80 or over in good health.

This clonotype was seen many times. The chain couples TRBV20-1 to TRBJ2-1; 12 positions match TRBD2. Germline V CDR1 and CDR2: DFQATT, SNEGSKA (reference sequence). The CDR3 length is 16 residues. Trimming took 1 base from V and 7 from J; bases not matched to a gene: 8. The CDR3 DNA reads TGCAGTGCTAGAGGCCTAGCGGGGGGGCCGGTTAATGAGCAGTTCTTC. This codes for CSARGLAGGPVNEQFF.

This rearrangement joins TRBV18 to TRBJ2-2, with D possibly TRBD1 on 6 matching bases. There are 14 residues in the CDR3. The germline V gene has CDR1 KGHSH and CDR2 LQKENI. V shed 6 bases and J shed 4 bases, with 12 bases lying between them. Here the CDR3 reads CASSVEGGTGELFF. CDR3 nucleotides: TGTGCCAGCTCCGTGGAAGGGGGCACCGGGGAGCTGTTTTTT.

This clonotype showed up many times. This sequence joins TRBV7-2 and TRBJ2-3, with 7 bases identical to TRBD2. The CDR3 is 16 residues long. V was clipped by 1 base and J by 6 bases; unmatched bases: 10. Per germline, CDR1 SGHTA and CDR2 FQGNSA. CDR3 loop: CASSLDQAGYGDTQYF. The CDR3 DNA reads TGTGCCAGCAGCTTAGATCAAGCGGGGTATGGGGATACGCAGTATTTT.

This clonotype was counted at least ten times. The DNA for the CDR3 is TGTGCCAGCAGCTCCCCCGGGACATTACTAGGGGAGCAGTACTTC. This encodes CASSSPGTLLGEQYF. This rearrangement joins TRBV7-2 to TRBJ2-7, with D perhaps matching TRBD1 (6 bases). Looked up from germline, CDR1 is SGHTA and CDR2 is FQGNSA. This CDR3 spans 15 amino acids. With 4 bases removed from V and 7 bases from J, the gap between germline ends came to 20 bases. Full variable domain (missing parts from reference TRBV7-2 and TRBJ2-7): GAGVSQSPSNKVTEKGKDVELRCDPISGHTALYWYRQSLGQGLEFLIYFQGNSAPDKSGLPSDRFSAERTGGSVSTLTIQRTQQEDSAVYLCASSSPGTLLGEQYFGPGTRLTVT.

This clonotype was seen a few times. The V gene is TRBV24-1, the J gene TRBJ2-2; no clear D gene. The germline gives CDR1 KGHDR, CDR2 SFDVKD. With 4 bases removed from V and 3 bases from J, the gap between germline ends came to 14 bases. The CDR3 has 16 residues. The CDR3 here is CATSDPFGRHTGELFF. Here the CDR3 DNA reads TGTGCCACCAGTGACCCATTCGGACGGCACACCGGGGAGCTGTTTTTT.

This clonotype has more than one count but fewer than ten. This chain connects TRBV29-1 to TRBJ2-2; 7 bases are a match to TRBD1. Germline V CDR1 and CDR2: SQVTM, ANQGSEA. V trimming: 8 bases; J trimming: 4 bases; junction bases outside the gene matches: 10. This CDR3 has 14 residues. The CDR3 is CSIGWDSSTGELFF. CDR3 nucleotides: TGCAGCATCGGATGGGACAGCTCCACCGGGGAGCTGTTTTTT.